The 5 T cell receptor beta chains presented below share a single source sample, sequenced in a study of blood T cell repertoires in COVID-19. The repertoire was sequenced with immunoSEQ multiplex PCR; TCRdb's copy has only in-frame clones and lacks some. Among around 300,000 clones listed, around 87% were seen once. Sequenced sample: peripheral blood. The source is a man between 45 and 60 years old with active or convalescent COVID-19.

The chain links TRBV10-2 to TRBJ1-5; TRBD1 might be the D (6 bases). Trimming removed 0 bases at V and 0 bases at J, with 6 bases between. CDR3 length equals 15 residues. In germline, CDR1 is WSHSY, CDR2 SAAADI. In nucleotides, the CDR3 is TGCGCCAGCAGTGAGTCGACAGGTAGCAATCAGCCCCAGCATTTT. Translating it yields CASSESTGSNQPQHF.

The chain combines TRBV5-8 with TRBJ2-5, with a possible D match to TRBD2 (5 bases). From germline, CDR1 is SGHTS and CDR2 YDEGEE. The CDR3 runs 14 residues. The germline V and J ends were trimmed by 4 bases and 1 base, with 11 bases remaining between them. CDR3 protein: CASSVGRPQETQYF. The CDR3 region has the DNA TGTGCCAGCAGCGTGGGGAGACCCCAAGAGACCCAGTACTTC.

The CDR3 reads CATSRDQDSSYNEQFF. CDR3 coding DNA: TGTGCCACCAGCAGAGATCAGGACAGTTCATACAATGAGCAGTTCTTC. The chain uses TRBV15 and TRBJ2-1; a weak D match, TRBD1 (6 bases). Per the germline V gene, CDR1 is LNHNV and CDR2 is YYDKDF (reference sequence). The CDR3 spans 16 residues. Trimming pared 0 bases from V and 4 bases from J, leaving 13 bases between. Using reference TRBV15 and TRBJ2-1 for the parts outside the CDR3, the full variable domain is DAMVIQNPRYQVTQFGKPVTLSCSQTLNHNVMYWYQQKSSQAPKLLFHYYDKDFNNEADTPDNFQSRRPNTSFCFLDIRSPGLGDTAMYLCATSRDQDSSYNEQFFGPGTRLTVL.

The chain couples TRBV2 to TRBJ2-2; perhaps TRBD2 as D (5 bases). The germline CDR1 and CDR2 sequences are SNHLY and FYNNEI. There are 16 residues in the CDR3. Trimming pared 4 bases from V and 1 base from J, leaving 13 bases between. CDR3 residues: CASSGPGSWNTGELFF. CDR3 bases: TGTGCCAGCAGTGGACCGGGGAGTTGGAACACCGGGGAGCTGTTTTTT.

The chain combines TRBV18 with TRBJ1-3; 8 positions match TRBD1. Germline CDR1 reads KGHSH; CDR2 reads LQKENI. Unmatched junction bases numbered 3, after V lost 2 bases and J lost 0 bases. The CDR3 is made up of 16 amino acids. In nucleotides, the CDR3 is TGTGCCAGCTCACCAAGTGACAGGGGCTCTGGAAACACCATATATTTT. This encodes CASSPSDRGSGNTIYF. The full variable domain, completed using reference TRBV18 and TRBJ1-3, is NAGVMQNPRHLVRRRGQEARLRCSPMKGHSHVYWYRQLPEEGLKFMVYLQKENIIDESGMPKERFSAEFPKEGPSILRIQQVVRGDSAAYFCASSPSDRGSGNTIYFGEGSWLTVV.